The 6 T cell receptor beta chains below all came from one sample that was sequenced in a study of shared clonotypes between healthy human individuals. Only in-frame clones appear in the TCRdb table, and some are missing; sequencing was by immunoSEQ multiplex PCR. The sample has some 92,000 clones, roughly 50% seen once. Specimen: PBMCs. The source is a woman aged 40 to 50 in good health. Some clones in this sample may be carry-over from other donors' samples.

This clone was observed many times. The chain joins TRBV27 to TRBJ2-7, with D maybe TRBD1 (5 bases). The germline V gene has CDR1 MNHEY and CDR2 SMNVEV (reference sequence). This CDR3 spans 16 amino acids. The V gene lost 4 bases and the J gene lost 6 bases, with 22 bases spanning the gap. CDR3 in amino acids: CASSSFAGPGATEQYF. As DNA, the CDR3 is TGTGCCAGCAGTTCGTTTGCAGGGCCGGGCGCCACCGAGCAGTACTTC.

This clone was counted only a few times. The V call is TRBV5-6, the J call TRBJ1-2, with TRBD1 matching over 8 bases. CDR3 length: 13 amino acids. J was trimmed by 7 bases and V by 4 bases; bases with no gene match: 6. CDR1 is SGHDT and CDR2 is YYEEEE in the germline V gene. The CDR3 DNA follows: TGTGCCAGCAGCACGGGACAGGAGACTGGCTACACCTTC. Translation: CASSTGQETGYTF.

In its sample, this clone was seen many times. V and J are TRBV7-2 and TRBJ1-5; D call uncertain. Per the germline V gene, CDR1 is SGHTA and CDR2 is FQGNSA. Trimming left V 1 base short and J 2 bases short, with 12 bases between. The CDR3 totals 16 residues. CDR3: CASSLDSGRGNQPQHF. The CDR3 region has the DNA TGTGCCAGCAGCTTAGATTCGGGGAGAGGCAATCAGCCCCAGCATTTT. Filled out from reference TRBV7-2 and TRBJ1-5, the complete variable domain reads GAGVSQSPSNKVTEKGKDVELRCDPISGHTALYWYRQSLGQGLEFLIYFQGNSAPDKSGLPSDRFSAERTGGSVSTLTIQRTQQEDSAVYLCASSLDSGRGNQPQHFGDGTRLSIL.

This rearrangement joins TRBV27 to TRBJ2-1, with TRBD1 matching over 7 bases. The CDR3 runs to 14 residues. Per the germline V gene, CDR1 is MNHEY and CDR2 is SMNVEV (reference sequence). V was pared by 4 bases and J by 7 bases, with 7 bases of the junction left unmatched. The CDR3 loop reads CASSSYRGRNEQFF. The CDR3 nucleotides are TGTGCCAGCAGTTCCTACAGGGGCAGGAATGAGCAGTTCTTC.

This clone was seen a handful of times. In nucleotides, the CDR3 is TGTGCCAGCAGCTTAACTCCCCCGGCAGCTCCCGGTGGCTACACCTTC. Protein sequence: CASSLTPPAAPGGYTF. The genes are TRBV7-2 and TRBJ1-2; D unclear. The germline gives CDR1 SGHTA, CDR2 FQGNSA. Trimming removed 2 bases from V and 7 bases from J, with 20 bases in between. The CDR3 covers 16 residues.

The J gene is TRBJ2-5, the V gene TRBV5-1; D may be TRBD1 (5 bases). Germline V CDR1 and CDR2: SGHRS, YFSETQ. Deletions cut 4 bases from V and 1 base from J, with 8 bases between. The CDR3 loop spans 13 amino acids. The CDR3 DNA reads as TGCGCCAGCAGCACACAGGTCCAAGAGACCCAGTACTTC. Translated: CASSTQVQETQYF.